These 21 T cell receptor beta chains were sequenced from one sample in a study of Graves' ophthalmopathy and Graves' hyperthyroidism. Amplified TCR beta CDR3 regions were obtained using RNA transcripts as template. First-round RT-PCR used HTBI primers; second-round multiplex PCR followed. Using its own MiXCR run on the multiplex PCR reads, TCRdb lists one record per CDR3 protein. The sample carries 400,000 to 450,000 distinct CDR3 sequences, under 25% recorded once. Specimen: peripheral blood. The receptors stem from a woman between 18 and 30 years old with stable Graves' hyperthyroidism.

This clonotype came up many times. V is TRBV14 and J is TRBJ1-2; D is possibly TRBD1 (5 bases). The CDR3 extends over 11 amino acids. V lost 3 bases and J 7 bases, leaving 6 bases between the germline ends. CDR1 is SGHDN, CDR2 FVKESK, per germline. In nucleotides, the CDR3 is TGTGCCAGCAGCCACGGGGGTGGCTACACCTTC. It yields the protein CASSHGGGYTF.

This clonotype appeared many times. The rearrangement uses TRBV10-3 and TRBJ2-5; D is unclear. Germline assignment: CDR1 ENHRY and CDR2 SYGVKD. This CDR3 region has 11 residues. Trimming left V 2 bases short and J 5 bases short, with 3 bases between. The CDR3 nucleotides read TGTGCCATCAGTGAGCGGGAGACCCAGTACTTC. It translates to CAISERETQYF.

This clonotype was counted ten times or more. The V and J genes are TRBV11-3 and TRBJ1-1; no reliable D call. The CDR3 length is 13 residues. Per germline, CDR1 SGHNT and CDR2 YENEEA. V dropped 0 bases and J dropped 6 bases, with 8 bases sitting between them. CDR3 sequence: CASSLDRTSEAFF. The CDR3 DNA reads TGTGCCAGCAGCTTAGATCGGACCTCTGAAGCTTTCTTT.

The rearrangement uses TRBV11-1 and TRBJ2-2; either TRBD1 or TRBD2 may fit D (5 bases each). The V end lost 4 bases, the J end lost 0 bases, and 21 bases lay between the germline ends. This CDR3 has 19 residues. CDR1 SGHAT and CDR2 FQDESV come from the germline V gene (reference sequence). This chain's CDR3 is CASSSPLYGLGANTGELFF. The DNA for the CDR3 is TGTGCCAGCAGCTCACCACTATATGGACTGGGGGCGAACACCGGGGAGCTGTTTTTT. Using reference TRBV11-1 and TRBJ2-2 for the parts outside the CDR3, the full variable domain is EAEVAQSPRYKITEKSQAVAFWCDPISGHATLYWYRQILGQGPELLVQFQDESVVDDSQLPKDRFSAERLKGVDSTLKIQPAELGDSAMYLCASSSPLYGLGANTGELFFGEGSRLTVL.

This clonotype has a count of ten or more. The chain has TRBV6-2 or TRBV6-3 and TRBJ1-5, with 7 positions matching TRBD1. Germline V gene sequence: CDR1 MNHEY, CDR2 SVGEGT. Trimming took 2 bases from V and 0 from J; bases not matched to a gene: 4. The CDR3 length is 16 residues. The CDR3 reads CASSYRGQYSNQPQHF. The DNA for the CDR3 is TGTGCCAGCAGTTACCGGGGACAGTATAGCAATCAGCCCCAGCATTTT.

The J gene is TRBJ1-1, the V gene TRBV6-1, with 7 bases identical to TRBD1. The CDR3 has 15 residues. The ends lost 6 bases at V and 0 bases at J; junction bases unmatched: 7. CDR1 and CDR2 (germline): MNHNS, SASEGT. For the CDR3, the DNA is TGTGCCAGCAGAGCTACGACAGGGTTGAACACTGAAGCTTTCTTT. Its translation: CASRATTGLNTEAFF.

DNA for the CDR3: TGTGCCAGCACCAATGGGGGCGGCAGCTCCTACGAGCAGTACTTC. Amino acids: CASTNGGGSSYEQYF. The V call is TRBV28, the J call TRBJ2-7; D is possibly TRBD1 (6 bases). The germline CDR1 and CDR2 sequences are MDHEN and SYDVKM. The V end lost 7 bases, the J end lost 0 bases, and 16 bases lay between the germline ends. The CDR3 has 15 residues. Full variable domain (rest looked up from reference TRBV28 and TRBJ2-7): DVKVTQSSRYLVKRTGEKVFLECVQDMDHENMFWYRQDPGLGLRLIYFSYDVKMKEKGDIPEGYSVSREKKERFSLILESASTNQTSMYLCASTNGGGSSYEQYFGPGTRLTVT.

This sequence joins TRBV27 and TRBJ2-7; D could derive from TRBD1 or TRBD2 (5 bases each). Germline loops: CDR1 MNHEY, CDR2 SMNVEV (reference sequence). The CDR3 is 13 residues long. The V gene lost 6 bases and the J gene lost 4 bases, with 13 bases spanning the gap. CDR3 nucleotides: TGTGCCAGCAGCCGGGGCGTGGAGTACGAGCAGTACTTC. This gives the protein CASSRGVEYEQYF.

This chain connects TRBV7-2 to TRBJ2-7, with D possibly matching TRBD2 (5 bases). The CDR3 runs 14 residues. V was cut by 0 bases and J by 3 bases, with 9 bases left in between. Germline V gene data show CDR1 as SGHTA and CDR2 as FQGNSA. CDR3 in amino acids: CASSLAGSVYEQYF. CDR3 in DNA: TGTGCCAGCAGCTTAGCAGGGAGTGTCTACGAGCAGTACTTC.

This clonotype was recorded many times. The rearrangement uses TRBV20-1 and TRBJ2-7, with D unresolved. The CDR3 is 13 residues long. V was clipped by 0 bases and J by 3 bases, with 9 bases between them. Germline V gene sequence: CDR1 DFQATT, CDR2 SNEGSKA (reference sequence). The DNA for the CDR3 is TGCAGTGCTAGAGATCGGTACTACTACGAGCAGTACTTC. Translated, it gives CSARDRYYYEQYF.

At least ten counts were recorded for this clonotype. The genes are TRBV27 and TRBJ2-5, with a tentative D call TRBD1 (6 bases). Trimming removed 0 bases at V and 4 bases at J, with 12 bases between. Germline V gene sequence: CDR1 MNHEY, CDR2 SMNVEV (reference sequence). This CDR3 region has 15 residues. This chain's CDR3 is CASSLSTGRGETQYF. In DNA form, the CDR3 reads TGTGCCAGCAGTTTATCGACGGGCAGGGGAGAGACCCAGTACTTC.

This clonotype came up many times. This chain joins TRBV20-1 and TRBJ2-2, with 7 bases fitting TRBD2. The CDR3 is 15 residues long. Germline values: CDR1 DFQATT, CDR2 SNEGSKA (reference sequence). With 5 bases clipped from V and 2 bases from J, the junction kept 8 bases outside the gene matches. CDR3 residues: CSAHGGGENTGELFF. As DNA, the CDR3 is TGCAGTGCTCATGGTGGGGGGGAAAACACCGGGGAGCTGTTTTTT.

This chain connects TRBV5-4 to TRBJ2-7; either TRBD1 or TRBD2 may supply D (5 bases each). The CDR3 has 14 residues. The germline V gene encodes CDR1 SGHNT and CDR2 YYREEE (reference sequence). Trimming pared 2 bases from V and 3 bases from J, leaving 12 bases between. CDR3 sequence reads: CASSFRGQGYEQYF. In nucleotides, the CDR3 is TGTGCCAGCAGCTTCCGGGGTCAGGGCTACGAGCAGTACTTC.

The V call is TRBV12-3 or TRBV12-4, the J call TRBJ1-5; D gene ambiguous. The CDR3 sequence is 14 residues long. V was clipped by 2 bases and J by 2 bases, with 7 bases between them. CDR3 residues: CASSLITGNQPQHF. The CDR3 DNA follows: TGTGCCAGCAGTTTAATCACAGGCAATCAGCCCCAGCATTTT.

This clonotype was found a few times. V usage is TRBV12-3 or TRBV12-4 and J usage is TRBJ2-5; the D gene is possibly TRBD2 (6 bases). V gave up 5 bases and J gave up 7 bases, with 17 bases separating them. This CDR3 has 14 residues. This chain's CDR3 is CASSPAEGQGTQYF. CDR3 in DNA: TGTGCCAGCAGTCCCGCGGAGGGTCAGGGGACCCAGTACTTC.

In this sample, this clonotype turned up many times. This chain connects TRBV12-3 or TRBV12-4 to TRBJ2-7; 13 bases map to TRBD2. V lost 7 bases and J lost 3; bases outside the gene matches: 3. CDR3 length: 14 residues. This CDR3 reads CASTWTSGSYEQYF. The DNA of the CDR3 is TGTGCCAGCACCTGGACTAGCGGGAGCTACGAGCAGTACTTC.

This sequence joins TRBV2 and TRBJ2-7; 8 bases agree with TRBD2. The V gene end was trimmed by 6 bases and the J gene end by 6 bases; junction bases not matched to a gene: 4. From germline, CDR1 is SNHLY and CDR2 FYNNEI. The CDR3 totals 12 residues. CDR3 coding DNA: TGTGCCAGCAGCGGGGGGGCAGCCGAGCAGTACTTC. Amino acid sequence: CASSGGAAEQYF.

This sequence joins TRBV12-3 or TRBV12-4 and TRBJ2-7; D possibly uses TRBD1 or TRBD2 (5 bases each). The CDR3 length is 13 residues. Trimming pared 11 bases from V and 0 bases from J, leaving 14 bases between. CDR3 nucleotide sequence: TGTGCCGTCCGGGGCACCTCCTCCTACGAGCAGTACTTC. Its protein is CAVRGTSSYEQYF.

On this clonotype itself: Mismatch with germline at one junction end may stem from a read error. This rearrangement joins TRBV6-1 to TRBJ2-4; D may correspond to TRBD1 or TRBD2 (5 bases each). CDR1 is MNHNS and CDR2 is SASEGT in the germline V gene. The CDR3 covers 14 residues. The DNA of the CDR3 is TGTGCCAGCAGTACAGGTCTAGCCAAAAACATTAAGTACTTC. Its protein product is CASSTGLAKNIKYF.

This clonotype was picked up many times. The chain uses TRBV5-4 and TRBJ1-3, with TRBD1 matching 7 bases. There are 15 residues in the CDR3. Losses at the gene ends were 5 bases for V and 1 base for J; bases not matched to a gene: 6. Germline V CDR1 and CDR2: SGHNT, YYREEE (reference sequence). CDR3 protein: CASSLQGSSGNTIYF. The CDR3 bases are TGTGCCAGCAGTTTACAGGGGAGTTCTGGAAACACCATATATTTT.

This clonotype was seen only a few times. V usage is TRBV11-3 and J usage is TRBJ1-1; D gene ambiguous. CDR3 length: 14 residues. The germline V and J ends were trimmed by 5 bases and 2 bases, with 12 bases remaining between them. Germline V gives CDR1 SGHNT, CDR2 YENEEA. CDR3 coding DNA: TGTGCCAGCAGCCCGACCCCTCTCAACACTGAAGCTTTCTTT. Its protein is CASSPTPLNTEAFF. The entire variable domain, with the rest obtained from reference TRBV11-3 and TRBJ1-1, is as follows: EAGVVQSPRYKIIEKKQPVAFWCNPISGHNTLYWYLQNLGQGPELLIRYENEEAVDDSQLPKDRFSAERLKGVDSTLKIQPAELGDSAVYLCASSPTPLNTEAFFGQGTRLTVV.